The entry below describes one TCR beta chain. Its specific antigen is unknown. No base quality values were provided; no much bigger clone lies one nucleotide off. This sample includes further DNA sequences coding for the same CDR3. TCRbeta CDR3 regions were amplified from genomic DNA by means of the immunoSEQ Assay, a bias-controlled multiplex PCR. From the authors' description of their analysis: The number of nucleated cells in each sample was estimated from the amplification of reference gene primers within the assay. To quantify the absolute abundance of each unique TCRbeta CDR3 rearrangement, sequence reads were collapsed and filtered. For each sample, productive Simpson clonality was calculated by taking the square root of Simpson's diversity index across productive rearrangements. TCRdb limited this immuneACCESS table to in-frame rearrangements with V and J called. A share of clones is missing; checked studies link under half to unresolved V genes, and the rest is unexplained. The D gene and trimming were derived from the DNA, and the V and J assignments and clone size from that table. The sample table holds fewer than 500,000 clones, of which roughly nine tenths were seen once. The top ten clonotypes cover approximately 2% of the sample.

This entry belongs to a study of blood T cell repertoires in COVID-19 (dated by TCRdb to 2018 to 2021). About the full investigation: The collaborator samples originated in the United States, Italy and Spain and spanned the acute and convalescent phases of COVID-19. Samples were obtained from the ongoing ImmuneRACE study (first 160 participants) and from 1,000 to 1,500 subjects provided by 6 global collaborators. Subjects who had been exposed to COVID-19, were actively infected with it, or had recovered from it provided the deeply sampled blood TCRbeta repertoires that made up the dataset. The sample metadata nearly always contained a de-identified subject ID, COVID-19 status, age in years and sex. The repertoires were made available in a free public database intended to serve as a resource for research on the immune response to SARS-CoV-2. Where available, HLA class I and class II types were obtained from metadata supplied by the sample provider rather than from assay-based typing. The material from the prospective study consisted of cDNA or gDNA derived from T cells, B-cell-depleted T cells, or PBMCs.

The research as a whole found: How much clinical and demographic metadata was included differed by source and by participant, and the metadata was provided uncurated.

Enrolling through a virtual design, the prospective study's participants ranged in age from roughly 18 to 89 years and lived across 20 to 25 United States geographic areas. In the prospective study, participants were assigned to cohorts based on the clinical history participants reported in a screening survey and a study questionnaire. Each participant in the prospective study had whole blood, serum and a nasopharyngeal or oropharyngeal swab collected by mobile phlebotomists. Participants in the prospective study had the option to provide additional blood draws and questionnaires over an approximately 2-month period. Blood samples from the prospective study were shipped frozen or at room temperature prior to DNA extraction. Counted from cysteine to phenylalanine, this CDR3 has 13 amino acids. Only the CDR3 DNA is retained, 39 bases long and in frame from the first base. V loses 2 bases, J loses 7 bases, and the germline ends lie 8 bases apart. CDR1 and CDR2 are read off the germline V gene as SGHNT and YENEEA.

The chain is encoded by TRBV11-3 joined to TRBJ2-2; the D segment could be TRBD2, given 6 matching bases. This TCR came from a young woman with acute COVID-19. The sequenced sample was PBMCs or T cells enriched from blood (not recorded which). This receptor carries the CDR3 CASSLQAGGELFF. The nucleotides read TGTGCCAGCAGCTTACAAGCGGGCGGGGAGCTGTTTTTT.